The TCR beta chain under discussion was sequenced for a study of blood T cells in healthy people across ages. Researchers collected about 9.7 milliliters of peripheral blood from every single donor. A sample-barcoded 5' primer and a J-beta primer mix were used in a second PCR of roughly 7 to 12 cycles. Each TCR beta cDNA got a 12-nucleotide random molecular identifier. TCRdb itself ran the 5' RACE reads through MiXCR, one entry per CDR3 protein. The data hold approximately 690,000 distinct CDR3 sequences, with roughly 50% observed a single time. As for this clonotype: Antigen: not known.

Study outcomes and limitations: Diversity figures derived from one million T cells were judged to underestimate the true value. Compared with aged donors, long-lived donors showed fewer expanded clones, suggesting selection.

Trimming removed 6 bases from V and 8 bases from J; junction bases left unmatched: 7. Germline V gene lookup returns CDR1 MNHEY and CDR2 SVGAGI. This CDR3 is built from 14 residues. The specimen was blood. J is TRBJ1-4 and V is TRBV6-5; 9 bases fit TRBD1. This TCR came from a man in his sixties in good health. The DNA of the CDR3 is TGTGCCAGCAGAAAGACAGGGGGGGGAGAAAAACTGTTTTTT. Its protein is CASRKTGGGEKLFF.